Sequencing of this T cell receptor (beta chain) was carried out in a study of T cells in Graves' hyperthyroidism and ophthalmopathy. The germline gives CDR1 LNHDA, CDR2 SQIVND (reference sequence). The CDR3 loop spans 16 amino acids. The V and J ends lost 1 base and 3 bases, in that order; junction bases with no gene match: 6. Template material for amplifying TCR beta CDR3 regions consisted of RNA transcripts. First-round RT-PCR targeting the TCR CDR3 was performed with the HTBI primer set. A single record per CDR3 protein comes from TCRdb applying MiXCR to the multiplex PCR reads. Of about 560,000 distinct CDR3 sequences in the sample, around 17% were seen once. This clonotype was recorded a few times.

This chain uses TRBV19 with TRBJ2-1, with 7 bases that match TRBD2. The TCR sequence derives from a woman aged 18-29 years with Graves' hyperthyroidism. The specimen sequenced was blood. The CDR3 here is CASSIGSGGFYNEQFF. CDR3 sequence (DNA): TGTGCCAGTAGTATAGGATCGGGAGGATTCTACAATGAGCAGTTCTTC.